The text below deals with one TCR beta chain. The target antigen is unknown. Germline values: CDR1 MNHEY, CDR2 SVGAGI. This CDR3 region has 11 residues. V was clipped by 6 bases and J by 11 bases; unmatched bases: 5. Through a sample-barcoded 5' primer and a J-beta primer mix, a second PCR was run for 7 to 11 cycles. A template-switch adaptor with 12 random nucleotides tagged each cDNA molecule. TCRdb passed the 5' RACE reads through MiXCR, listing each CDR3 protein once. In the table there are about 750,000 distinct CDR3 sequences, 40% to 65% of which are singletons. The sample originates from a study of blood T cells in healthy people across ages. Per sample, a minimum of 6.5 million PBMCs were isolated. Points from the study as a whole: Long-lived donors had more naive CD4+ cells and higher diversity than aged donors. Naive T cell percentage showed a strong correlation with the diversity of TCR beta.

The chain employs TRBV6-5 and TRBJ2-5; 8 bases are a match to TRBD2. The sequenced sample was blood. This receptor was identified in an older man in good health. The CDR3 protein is CASSYTGGQYF. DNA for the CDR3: TGTGCCAGCAGCTACACGGGAGGGCAGTACTTC.